This passage covers 20 T cell receptor beta chains from one sample sequenced in a study of response to subunit inactivated influenza vaccine. TCRdb re-called the RT-PCR reads through MiXCR, storing one row per CDR3 protein. The sample lists 300,000 to 350,000 distinct CDR3 sequences; 21% were seen once. This specimen was PBMCs from blood, taken approximately 20 months after vaccination. These receptors were taken from a man between 45 and 75 years old who received an inactivated influenza vaccine.

This clonotype was detected only a few times. V gene TRBV6-1 combines with J gene TRBJ1-2; D unclear. This CDR3 is 15 amino acids long. The germline gives CDR1 MNHNS, CDR2 SASEGT. V lost 5 bases and J 4 bases, leaving 17 bases between the germline ends. The CDR3 sequence is CASSLKGRIPYGYTF. The CDR3 DNA follows: TGTGCCAGCAGTCTTAAGGGTCGAATCCCCTATGGCTACACCTTC.

This clonotype was found a few times. The J gene is TRBJ1-3, the V gene TRBV29-1; tentatively, D is TRBD1 (5 bases). Germline lookup yields CDR1 SQVTM and CDR2 ANQGSEA. The CDR3 length is 13 residues. V gave up 4 bases and J gave up 1 base, with 8 bases separating them. The CDR3 DNA reads TGCAGCGTTGCTACAGGATCTGGAAACACCATATATTTT. It translates to CSVATGSGNTIYF.

The chain links TRBV7-2 to TRBJ2-3; D unclear. Trimming shortened V by 5 bases and J by 5 bases, and 11 bases separated the two germline ends. CDR1 and CDR2 (germline): SGHTA, FQGNSA. This CDR3 contains 13 residues. The CDR3 loop reads CASSPSVGDTQYF. CDR3 nucleotides: TGTGCCAGCAGCCCCTCTGTAGGAGATACGCAGTATTTT.

This clonotype was found a few times. The chain uses TRBV2 and TRBJ2-5; TRBD2 matches 10 bases. This CDR3 spans 17 amino acids. Germline V gives CDR1 SNHLY, CDR2 FYNNEI. Trimming cost V 4 bases and J 5 bases; bases outside gene matches: 13. For the CDR3, the DNA is TGTGCCAGCAGTGGGGGGGTCCTAGCGGGAGTGTCCGAGACCCAGTACTTC. Amino acids: CASSGGVLAGVSETQYF.

This clonotype came up a few times. The rearrangement uses TRBV24-1 and TRBJ2-1; D is unclear. V was shortened by 5 bases and J by 0 bases, with 10 bases between the two germline ends. Germline-derived CDR1 and CDR2 are KGHDR and SFDVKD. This CDR3 comprises 15 residues. The CDR3, as DNA: TGTGCCACCAGTGTAAACGGGTTCTCCTACAATGAGCAGTTCTTC. It is translated as CATSVNGFSYNEQFF.

The chain has TRBV4-2 and TRBJ2-5, with 12 bases that match TRBD2. This CDR3 comprises 16 residues. Germline V gene data show CDR1 as LGHNA and CDR2 as YNFKEQ. After removal of 1 base from V and 5 bases from J, the junction contained 5 bases not matched to a gene. The CDR3 nucleotides read TGTGCCAGCAGCCAAGGGACTAGCGGGACGGGGGAGACCCAGTACTTC. Translation gives CASSQGTSGTGETQYF.

V is TRBV7-9 and J is TRBJ2-3; tentative D call: TRBD1 (6 bases). The CDR3 runs 17 residues. The ends were cut back, 4 bases at V and 3 bases at J, with 20 bases in the middle. Germline-derived CDR1 and CDR2 are SEHNR and FQNEAQ (reference sequence). CDR3 in DNA: TGTGCCAGCAGCTCCATATGGGGACGGGACAAAACAGATACGCAGTATTTT. Translating it yields CASSSIWGRDKTDTQYF.

This clonotype was observed a handful of times. This chain uses TRBV6-2 or TRBV6-3 with TRBJ2-7, with TRBD2 identical over 10 bases. Trimming removed 4 bases from V and 10 bases from J; junction bases left unmatched: 7. Germline V gives CDR1 MNHEY, CDR2 SVGEGT. The CDR3 is made up of 13 amino acids. The DNA of the CDR3 is TGTGCCAGCAGTTCGACCGGACTAGCGGAACAGTACTTC. This translates into CASSSTGLAEQYF.

In this sample, this clonotype turned up a few times. The chain uses TRBV6-2 or TRBV6-3 and TRBJ2-2; possibly TRBD2 for D (6 bases). Germline CDR1 reads MNHEY; CDR2 reads SVGEGT. This CDR3 contains 13 residues. V was trimmed by 4 bases and J by 4 bases, leaving 7 bases between them. In DNA form, the CDR3 reads TGTGCCAGCAGTTGGGGACTCACCGGGGAGCTGTTTTTT. Protein product: CASSWGLTGELFF.

The V and J genes are TRBV18 and TRBJ1-5; perhaps TRBD1 as D (6 bases). Germline V gene sequence: CDR1 KGHSH, CDR2 LQKENI. The CDR3 contains 17 residues. V lost 3 bases and J lost 2, with 17 bases in between. CDR3 nucleotides: TGTGCCAGCTCACCCAAAGGGGGGGCGGGCGGCAATCAGCCCCAGCATTTT. This codes for CASSPKGGAGGNQPQHF.

This clonotype was observed at least ten times. This chain connects TRBV7-2 to TRBJ1-1; D call uncertain. The germline V and J ends were trimmed by 3 bases and 1 base, with 9 bases remaining between them. The germline gives CDR1 SGHTA, CDR2 FQGNSA. The CDR3 consists of 14 residues. CDR3 region: CASSFMGKNTEAFF. CDR3 in DNA: TGTGCCAGCAGCTTTATGGGGAAGAACACTGAAGCTTTCTTT.

This clonotype was picked up many times. V gene TRBV20-1 combines with J gene TRBJ1-4; D gene ambiguous. The CDR3 has 16 residues. V lost 5 bases to trimming and J lost 0 bases, with 16 bases between them. CDR1 is DFQATT, CDR2 SNEGSKA, per germline (reference sequence). The CDR3 here is CSASDRLISTNEKLFF. The CDR3 DNA reads TGCAGTGCTTCCGACCGCCTTATCTCAACTAATGAAAAACTGTTTTTT.

This clonotype was counted only a few times. The chain links TRBV30 to TRBJ1-2, with D unresolved. This CDR3 has 13 residues. Per the germline V gene, CDR1 is GTSNPN and CDR2 is SVGIG (reference sequence). CDR3 sequence (DNA): TGTGCTGCCCATACCACCTCTAACTATGGCTACACCTTC. Translated: CAAHTTSNYGYTF.

The CDR3 protein is CASSYSFMDGSPLHF. DNA of the CDR3: TGTGCCAGCAGTTACTCGTTCATGGACGGGTCACCCCTCCACTTT. The chain carries TRBV6-5 and TRBJ1-6, with unresolved D. The ends were cut back, 0 bases at V and 10 bases at J, with 13 bases in the middle. CDR3 length equals 15 residues. Germline CDR1 MNHEY, CDR2 SVGAGI.

There are many counts of this clonotype. The chain carries TRBV20-1 and TRBJ1-5; D possibly corresponds to TRBD1 (6 bases). The length of the CDR3 is 19 residues. Per germline, CDR1 DFQATT and CDR2 SNEGSKA (reference sequence). Trimming took off 0 bases at V and 3 bases at J, with 24 bases between the two ends. The DNA for the CDR3 is TGCAGTGCTAGAGATTTGGAGACAGGCATATTAAGAAACAATCAGCCCCAGCATTTT. This gives the protein CSARDLETGILRNNQPQHF.

The chain recombines TRBV20-1 with TRBJ2-3; 8 bases align to TRBD2. Germline trimming cut 2 bases from V and 3 bases from J; bases unmatched to any gene: 7. Per germline, CDR1 DFQATT and CDR2 SNEGSKA (reference sequence). The CDR3 contains 15 residues. The CDR3 sequence: CSARPSLAVTDTQYF. The CDR3 DNA follows: TGCAGTGCTAGACCCTCACTAGCGGTAACAGATACGCAGTATTTT.

This chain joins TRBV6-1 and TRBJ2-2, with D possibly TRBD2 on 6 matching bases. Germline loops: CDR1 MNHNS, CDR2 SASEGT. The CDR3 is 16 amino acids. Trimming stripped 4 bases from V and 5 bases from J, with 17 bases between. CDR3 residues: CASSGVRIGGTGELFF. CDR3 coding DNA: TGTGCCAGCAGTGGTGTCCGCATCGGAGGGACCGGGGAGCTGTTTTTT.

The gene calls are TRBV12-3 or TRBV12-4 and TRBJ1-1, with D hard to call. Trimming left V 6 bases short and J 1 base short, with 15 bases between. The CDR3 covers 15 residues. CDR3 loop: CASSYPDRTNTEAFF. The DNA for the CDR3 is TGTGCCAGCAGCTACCCGGACCGAACGAACACTGAAGCTTTCTTT.

This clonotype was found a few times. The rearrangement joins TRBV4-2 to TRBJ2-2; no clear D. Germline V gene data show CDR1 as LGHNA and CDR2 as YNFKEQ. CDR3 size: 14 residues. V lost 3 bases, J lost 3 bases, and 8 bases lay in between. The CDR3 nucleotides are TGTGCCAGCAGCCAGCGGCAGTACACCGGGGAGCTGTTTTTT. It yields the protein CASSQRQYTGELFF.

The gene calls are TRBV2 and TRBJ2-3; TRBD1 is a possible D gene (6 bases). CDR3 length: 14 amino acids. V lost 6 bases and J lost 1, with 11 bases in between. Germline V gene lookup returns CDR1 SNHLY and CDR2 FYNNEI. The DNA of the CDR3 is TGTGCCAGCAGGTCAGGGGCCCGCACAGATACGCAGTATTTT. Protein sequence: CASRSGARTDTQYF.